This record covers a single T cell receptor beta chain. Repertoires were generated with immunoSEQ multiplex PCR, while TCRdb's copy carries only in-frame clones and drops some. The sample carries 40,000 to 55,000 clones, 88% recorded once. The data derive from a study of PD-L1 blockade in urothelial cancer. Time point specified: peripheral blood 6 weeks after treatment start. Patients had locally advanced or metastatic urothelial carcinoma. J gave up 3 bases and V 0 bases, and 7 bases lay outside the gene matches. Looked up from germline, CDR1 is SGHDN and CDR2 is FVKESK. The CDR3 has 16 amino acids. The V and J genes are TRBV14 and TRBJ2-7; TRBD1 matches at 8 bases. Here the sequenced sample was PBMCs, taken around atezolizumab (anti-PD-L1) treatment. The sequence derives from a man aged 60-69 years with urothelial cancer. This CDR3 is CASSQDGRTGFYEQYF. The CDR3 bases are TGTGCCAGCAGCCAAGATGGGAGGACAGGGTTCTACGAGCAGTACTTC.